The 18 T cell receptor beta chains reported below all come from one sample, sequenced in a study of early T cells in non-severe SARS-CoV-2 infection. TCRdb re-called the 5' RACE reads with MiXCR, one entry per CDR3 protein. In the table there are about 55,000 distinct CDR3 sequences, roughly 8.2% of which are singletons. The sequenced sample consisted of whole blood. The receptors stem from an adult who was a healthcare worker with PCR-confirmed SARS-CoV-2 infection or an uninfected control (not recorded which).

This clonotype showed up just a few times. The chain uses TRBV4-1 and TRBJ2-3, with D maybe TRBD2 (6 bases). Per the germline V gene, CDR1 is MGHRA and CDR2 is YSYEKL. The CDR3 has 18 residues. Trimming shortened V by 0 bases and J by 1 base, and 17 bases separated the two germline ends. For the CDR3, the DNA is TGCGCCAGCAGCCAAGATTCCCTACTAGCTCAGGGCACAGATACGCAGTATTTT. Protein product: CASSQDSLLAQGTDTQYF.

Many counts were recorded for this clonotype. The chain uses TRBV19 and TRBJ2-3; 9 positions agree with TRBD1. This CDR3 spans 13 amino acids. Germline assignment: CDR1 LNHDA and CDR2 SQIVND (reference sequence). J was trimmed by 7 bases and V by 5 bases; bases with no gene match: 4. The CDR3 region is CASSLGTGNTQYF. The CDR3 DNA reads TGTGCCAGTAGTTTGGGGACAGGGAATACGCAGTATTTT.

This clonotype was picked up a small number of times. The chain combines TRBV6-5 with TRBJ1-6; 10 bases line up with TRBD1. The trim removed 1 base at V and 7 bases at J, leaving 7 bases unmatched. CDR1 and CDR2 from the germline V gene are MNHEY and SVGAGI. This CDR3 has 17 residues. The CDR3 region has the DNA TGTGCCAGCAGTTACTGGCATCCGGGACAGGGGAATTCACCCCTCCACTTT. Its protein is CASSYWHPGQGNSPLHF.

V gene TRBV3-1 combines with J gene TRBJ1-5; 7 bases agree with TRBD1. The CDR3 loop spans 13 amino acids. Germline V gene sequence: CDR1 LGHDT, CDR2 YNNKEL (reference sequence). V trimming: 5 bases; J trimming: 7 bases; junction bases outside the gene matches: 5. The CDR3 region has the DNA TGTGCCAGCAGCGACAGGGCCCAACAGCCCCAGCATTTT. Translated, it gives CASSDRAQQPQHF. Variable domain in full (rest from reference TRBV3-1 and TRBJ1-5): DTAVSQTPKYLVTQMGNDKSIKCEQNLGHDTMYWYKQDSKKFLKIMFSYNNKELIINETVPNRFSPKSPDKAHLNLHINSLELGDSAVYFCASSDRAQQPQHFGDGTRLSIL.

The V and J genes are TRBV28 and TRBJ2-7; possible D gene TRBD2, 6 bases. V was trimmed by 6 bases and J by 0 bases, leaving 12 bases between them. The CDR3 has 14 amino acids. CDR1 MDHEN and CDR2 SYDVKM come from the germline V gene. The CDR3 sequence is CASSGTLSSYEQYF. The CDR3 nucleotides read TGTGCCAGCAGCGGGACTCTGAGCTCCTACGAGCAGTACTTC.

The rearrangement links TRBV3-1 to TRBJ2-7; 12 bases align to TRBD2. CDR1 and CDR2 from the germline V gene are LGHDT and YNNKEL (reference sequence). This CDR3 has 16 amino acids. The ends lost 5 bases at V and 1 base at J; junction bases unmatched: 6. In nucleotides, the CDR3 is TGTGCCAGCAGCAGTCCCGGGACTAGCGGGTCCTACGAGCAGTACTTC. This translates into CASSSPGTSGSYEQYF.

This clonotype was seen more than once but under ten times. This rearrangement joins TRBV15 to TRBJ2-1; 8 bases fit TRBD2. The CDR3 extends over 15 amino acids. The V gene's germline CDR1 is LNHNV and CDR2 YYDKDF (reference sequence). After removal of 4 bases from V and 8 bases from J, the junction contained 10 bases not matched to a gene. CDR3 region: CATSMRSGLVDEQFF. The CDR3 DNA reads TGTGCCACCAGCATGAGGTCGGGACTAGTCGATGAGCAGTTCTTC.

This rearrangement joins TRBV10-1 to TRBJ2-7; the D is unclear. The CDR3 totals 11 residues. Looked up from germline, CDR1 is WNHNN and CDR2 is SYGVQD (reference sequence). Trimming pared 2 bases from V and 6 bases from J, leaving 5 bases between. The CDR3, as DNA: TGCGCCAGCAGTGAGAGTGGCGAGCAGTACTTC. Translating gives CASSESGEQYF.

This clonotype was seen more than once but under ten times. The V call is TRBV10-1, the J call TRBJ2-2; D perhaps matches TRBD2 (5 bases). Germline values: CDR1 WNHNN, CDR2 SYGVQD (reference sequence). V lost 2 bases and J 7 bases, leaving 14 bases between the germline ends. The CDR3 covers 15 residues. As DNA, the CDR3 is TGCGCCAGCAGTGAGGCCGGACTTGATGACGGGGAGCTGTTTTTT. Amino acid sequence: CASSEAGLDDGELFF.

The chain uses TRBV7-6 and TRBJ2-1; 12 nucleotides line up with TRBD2. The junction had 14 bases not matched to a gene; V was cut back by 5 bases and J by 6 bases. CDR1 SGHVS and CDR2 FNYEAQ come from the germline V gene. The CDR3 spans 18 residues. CDR3 loop: CASSNRLAGAAGVNEQFF. CDR3 sequence (DNA): TGTGCCAGCAGCAACCGACTAGCGGGGGCCGCCGGGGTCAATGAGCAGTTCTTC. The variable domain in full, completed from reference TRBV7-6 and TRBJ2-1, reads GAGVSQSPRYKVTKRGQDVALRCDPISGHVSLYWYRQALGQGPEFLTYFNYEAQQDKSGLPNDRFSAERPEGSISTLTIQRTEQRDSAMYRCASSNRLAGAAGVNEQFFGPGTRLTVL.

This clonotype was counted only a few times. The chain couples TRBV7-9 to TRBJ1-4; unclear D gene. Trimming shortened V by 2 bases and J by 4 bases, and 5 bases separated the two germline ends. The germline V gene encodes CDR1 SEHNR and CDR2 FQNEAQ (reference sequence). CDR3 length: 13 residues. CDR3 nucleotide sequence: TGTGCCAGCAGCTTAACCAGTAATGAAAAACTGTTTTTT. Protein sequence: CASSLTSNEKLFF. Based on the CDR3 plus reference TRBV7-9 and TRBJ1-4, the full variable domain is DTGVSQNPRHKITKRGQNVTFRCDPISEHNRLYWYRQTLGQGPEFLTYFQNEAQLEKSRLLSDRFSAERPKGSFSTLEIQRTEQGDSAMYLCASSLTSNEKLFFGSGTQLSVL.

This clonotype was counted a few times. This rearrangement joins TRBV20-1 to TRBJ2-1; 9 bases are a match to TRBD1. The CDR3 consists of 16 residues. Trimming took 3 bases from V and 6 from J; bases not matched to a gene: 12. Germline V gene sequence: CDR1 DFQATT, CDR2 SNEGSKA (reference sequence). CDR3 in DNA: TGCAGTGCTAGGCTGACCGGGACAGGGAATCTCAATGAGCAGTTCTTC. Translation: CSARLTGTGNLNEQFF.

The chain carries TRBV12-5 and TRBJ2-7; no definite D call. The CDR3 is made up of 11 amino acids. The germline V gene has CDR1 LGHNT and CDR2 FRNRAP. CDR3 region: CASSYSYEQYV. The CDR3 nucleotides read TGTGCCAGCAGCTACTCTTACGAGCAGTACGTC.

This clonotype came up many times. The rearrangement uses TRBV9 and TRBJ2-7; a weak D match, TRBD2 (7 bases). The ends were cut back, 0 bases at V and 8 bases at J, with 12 bases in the middle. The CDR3 sequence is 13 residues long. Germline V CDR1 and CDR2: SGDLS, YYNGEE. The CDR3 loop is CASSVAGGSQQYF. Here the CDR3 DNA reads TGTGCCAGCAGCGTAGCGGGGGGCAGCCAGCAGTACTTC.

This clonotype was seen a few times. The J gene is TRBJ2-3, the V gene TRBV4-1; no definite D call. The germline V gene has CDR1 MGHRA and CDR2 YSYEKL. Trimming shortened V by 0 bases and J by 4 bases, and 14 bases separated the two germline ends. There are 16 residues in the CDR3. The CDR3: CASSQDRMGRPDTQYF. For the CDR3, the DNA is TGCGCCAGCAGCCAAGATCGGATGGGCCGTCCAGATACGCAGTATTTT.

This rearrangement joins TRBV10-2 to TRBJ1-5, with TRBD1 as a possible D gene (5 bases). Trimming cost V 3 bases and J 2 bases, with 8 bases left between them. The CDR3 covers 14 residues. Germline assignment: CDR1 WSHSY and CDR2 SAAADI. CDR3 sequence: CASSDRGGNQPQHF. In nucleotides, the CDR3 is TGCGCCAGCAGTGATCGGGGGGGCAATCAGCCCCAGCATTTT.

This clonotype was seen many times. J is TRBJ2-3 and V is TRBV20-1; unclear D gene. This CDR3 contains 15 residues. V was clipped by 0 bases and J by 6 bases, with 16 bases between them. CDR1 is DFQATT, CDR2 SNEGSKA, per germline (reference sequence). The CDR3 protein is CSARDPLRGTDTQYF. CDR3 DNA: TGCAGTGCTAGAGATCCCCTACGAGGTACCGATACGCAGTATTTT.

Many counts were recorded for this clonotype. The V gene is TRBV29-1, the J gene TRBJ2-3; 13 positions match TRBD2. J lost 4 bases, V lost 7 bases, and 14 bases had no gene match. Germline loops: CDR1 SQVTM, CDR2 ANQGSEA. The CDR3 consists of 17 residues. CDR3 loop: CSAQGDWTSGSSDTQYF. The CDR3, as DNA: TGCAGCGCCCAGGGCGACTGGACTAGCGGGAGCTCAGATACGCAGTATTTT.